A single T cell receptor (beta chain) is shown here with its context. The specificity of this receptor is unknown. Qualities for individual bases were not recorded, and no much larger clone is one base off. The CDR3, from cysteine to phenylalanine, totals 15 residues. Only the CDR3 region is kept as DNA, spanning 45 bases read in frame from base 1. V is cut back by 3 bases and J by 3 bases, with 5 bases in the junction unmatched. Taken from the germline V gene (reference sequence), the CDR1 and CDR2 loops are GTSNPN and SVGIG. The data originate from a study of CD8+ T cells in alopecia areata (dated by TCRdb to between 2017 and 2018). Some background on the complete study: The treated patients, all with moderate-to-severe alopecia areata, were enrolled in an open-label pilot trial of oral tofacitinib given at 5 to 10 mg twice daily. Tofacitinib was administered for 6 to 18 months, and 6 months of follow-up off drug were then conducted to assess delayed response and recurrence. In treated patients, disease severity was measured using the SALT score, which gives the percentage of scalp surface area affected. To study T cell clonal expansion in alopecia areata, the researchers applied high-throughput TCRbeta sequencing to both the C3H/HeJ mouse model and human patients. In humans, TCRbeta sequencing was performed on scalp tissue and on sorted CD4+ and CD8+ peripheral blood T cells from healthy controls and from patients with patchy or totalis/universalis alopecia areata. Biopsies were taken from tofacitinib-treated patients at baseline and again at 4 and 24 weeks into treatment, and several of those patients also had a later scalp biopsy. Scalp clonality was compared across normal scalp (n=4), patchy alopecia areata scalp (n=8), and alopecia totalis/universalis scalp (n=8). The RNA source kit depended on sample type: the PAXgene miRNA kit for fixed scalp, the miRNeasy kit for PBMCs, and the RNeasy kit for mouse skin. immunoSEQ multiplex PCR using 35 Vbeta forward primers and 13 Jbeta reverse primers was used to amplify TCRbeta CDR3 regions.

Sample time point, as interpreted from the label and publication: 24 weeks on oral tofacitinib. In light of the paper, this sample's treatment or condition label describes: oral pan-JAK inhibitor, 5-10 mg twice daily. From alopecia areata patients, peripheral blood was collected along with lesional scalp punch biopsies. PBMCs were isolated by density centrifugation and stained for CD3, CD4 and CD8, after which CD4+ and CD8+ T cells were sorted on a FACSAria. The paper as a whole reports these results and caveats: Because the treated cohort was small and had just a single nonresponder, larger studies are needed to establish links between baseline CD8+ expansion and response. Compared with normal scalp, lesional scalp, particularly in alopecia totalis/universalis, had higher clonality and more expanded CD8+ clones, which suggests antigenic drive. Scalp TCR repertoire analysis is complicated because resident alphabeta T cells in normal human skin are also sequenced, whereas mouse skin is dominated by gammadelta T cells. TCR sequences shared between patients were less clear than in mice, possibly partly because of HLA diversity in the patient population. During tofacitinib treatment, many expanded lesional clones remained in scalp and blood, and this persistence may partly explain relapse after treatment is stopped. Tofacitinib significantly decreased scalp clonality and the number of expanded CD8+ clones among the top 100 scalp clones.

Libraries were prepared through the immunoSEQ multiplex PCR assay. For TCR sequencing, RNA was extracted from every sample and reverse transcribed into cDNA to serve as template. SuperScript III was used to make first-strand cDNA, primed with a 2:1 mix of oligo-dT and random hexamers. A synthetic immune receptor repertoire was used to assess amplification bias, and residual bias was removed computationally. Turning to the authors' computational methods: Raw reads were preprocessed to remove errors, and CDR3 was defined according to IMGT conventions as the region from the conserved cysteine to phenylalanine. Clonality was calculated as 1 minus Shannon entropy normalized by log2 of the number of productive unique TCRs. Whether each scalp clone was CD4 or CD8 was inferred by checking scalp TCRbeta sequences against the CD4 and CD8 repertoires from sorted blood. TCRdb holds this immuneACCESS table with in-frame rearrangements only. Some clones are missing; in checked studies, unresolved V genes explain under half, and the rest has no known cause. V and J calls and clone size follow that table, whereas D and trimming were derived from the DNA. The sample table shows 190,000 or so clones, and about three fifths are seen once. 5.5% of the sample belongs to the ten largest clones.

The TCR originated in a human donor with alopecia areata. The sequenced sample was CD4+ T cells sorted from blood, obtained at week 24, from a patient treated with tofacitinib. The sequence links TRBV30 to TRBJ2-7; 13 central nucleotides agree with TRBD2. The sequenced DNA: TGTGCCTGGAGCGGGACTAGCGGGACAGGCTACGAGCAGTACTTC. This yields the protein CAWSGTSGTGYEQYF.